These 9 T cell receptor beta chains were sequenced from one sample in a study of fetal regulatory T cell absence and autoimmunity. Only in-frame clones appear in the TCRdb table, and some are missing; sequencing was by immunoSEQ multiplex PCR. The repertoire holds 95,000 or so clones, with roughly 70% as singletons. The specimen was pancreas tissue. The receptors were gathered from a male donor with IPEX syndrome.

The J gene is TRBJ2-5, the V gene TRBV7-9; D uncertain. V lost 1 base and J 5 bases, leaving 8 bases between the germline ends. Germline CDR1 and CDR2: SEHNR and FQNEAQ (reference sequence). The CDR3 runs 13 residues. Here the CDR3 reads CASSLDYWETQYF. CDR3 bases: TGTGCCAGCAGCTTAGATTATTGGGAGACCCAGTACTTC.

V and J are TRBV27 and TRBJ1-2; a possible D gene is TRBD1 (5 bases). CDR3 length: 15 residues. CDR1 and CDR2 (germline): MNHEY, SMNVEV (reference sequence). Trimming took off 8 bases at V and 14 bases at J, with 30 bases between the two ends. The CDR3: CASYSTRDRMGMITF. The DNA for the CDR3 is TGTGCCAGCTATTCGACCCGTGACAGAATGGGGATGATTACCTTC.

J is TRBJ1-1 and V is TRBV5-1; TRBD1 might be the D (5 bases). In germline, CDR1 is SGHRS, CDR2 YFSETQ. With 4 bases removed from V and 9 bases from J, the gap between germline ends came to 16 bases. There are 13 residues in the CDR3. The CDR3 spells CASSGSTGIQAFF. DNA of the CDR3: TGCGCCAGCAGCGGGTCAACAGGCATCCAAGCTTTCTTT.

The chain joins TRBV2 to TRBJ1-2; 9 positions match TRBD1. CDR1 SNHLY and CDR2 FYNNEI come from the germline V gene. CDR3 length equals 15 residues. V was clipped by 10 bases and J by 0 bases; unmatched bases: 9. The DNA for the CDR3 is TGTGCCACGGGACAGGGAGAGGGTCCTAACTATGGCTACACCTTC. This codes for CATGQGEGPNYGYTF.

The CDR3 loop is CASSLLGASTDTQYF. The CDR3 region has the DNA TGTGCCAGCAGCTTATTAGGTGCTAGCACAGATACGCAGTATTTT. The chain has TRBV11-3 and TRBJ2-3; D gene ambiguous. V was trimmed by 2 bases and J by 0 bases, leaving 9 bases between them. The CDR3 runs 15 residues. Germline-derived CDR1 and CDR2 are SGHNT and YENEEA.

The CDR3 DNA follows: TGCAGCGCCCACGGCGGGACGACCTACTATGGCTACACCTTC. The encoded protein is CSAHGGTTYYGYTF. The V gene is TRBV29-1, the J gene TRBJ1-2, with D possibly being TRBD1 (5 bases). From germline, CDR1 is SQVTM and CDR2 ANQGSEA. The CDR3 spans 14 residues. V was clipped by 7 bases and J by 3 bases, with 18 bases between them.

The J gene is TRBJ2-3, the V gene TRBV19, with D possibly matching TRBD1 (5 bases). CDR3 length equals 15 residues. Trimming shortened V by 3 bases and J by 1 base, and 11 bases separated the two germline ends. Germline values: CDR1 LNHDA, CDR2 SQIVND (reference sequence). The chain's CDR3 is CASSIQGGGTDTQYF. The CDR3 DNA reads TGTGCCAGTAGTATTCAGGGTGGGGGCACAGATACGCAGTATTTT.

The table lists this clone with a count of one. This sequence joins TRBV5-1 and TRBJ2-3; 7 positions agree with TRBD1. Looked up from germline, CDR1 is SGHRS and CDR2 is YFSETQ. CDR3 length: 17 amino acids. The junction had 8 bases not matched to a gene; V was cut back by 1 base and J by 0 bases. The CDR3 spells CASSLRYRGTSTDTQYF. CDR3 nucleotide sequence: TGCGCCAGCAGCTTGAGATACAGGGGTACTAGCACAGATACGCAGTATTTT.

The V gene is TRBV13, the J gene TRBJ2-3; 9 bases match TRBD1. Germline-derived CDR1 and CDR2 are PRHDT and FYEKMQ (reference sequence). This CDR3 is 15 amino acids long. V trimming: 3 bases; J trimming: 2 bases; junction bases outside the gene matches: 3. The CDR3 spells CASSFGQGPTDTQYF. CDR3 DNA sequence: TGTGCCAGCAGCTTCGGACAGGGGCCCACAGATACGCAGTATTTT.